Listed here are 15 T cell receptor beta chains from one sample, sequenced in a study of neurological immune-mediated disorders. TCRdb re-analysed the 5' RACE reads in MiXCR, keeping a single row per CDR3 protein. The sample records approximately 50,000 distinct CDR3 sequences, 6.5% to 8.5% being singletons. The time point: longitudinal time-point 3. What was sequenced was PBMCs. Receptor source: a woman in her thirties or forties in good health.

This clonotype was seen ten or more times. The chain recombines TRBV6-2 or TRBV6-3 with TRBJ2-7, with a weak D call TRBD1 (6 bases). CDR1 and CDR2 (germline): MNHEY, SVGEGT. The CDR3 is 16 amino acids. The V and J ends lost 2 bases and 1 base respectively, with 15 bases between them. CDR3 amino acids: CASSYQGQLPSYEQYF. CDR3 in DNA: TGTGCCAGCAGTTACCAAGGACAGCTTCCTTCCTACGAGCAGTACTTC.

This clonotype was observed at least ten times. This chain joins TRBV24-1 and TRBJ2-2, with 8 bases aligning to TRBD2. The CDR3 sequence is 16 residues long. CDR1 KGHDR and CDR2 SFDVKD come from the germline V gene. The V segment lost 4 bases and the J segment 3 bases; nucleotides outside the gene matches: 6. The CDR3 spells CATSDPTSGDTGELFF. The CDR3 region has the DNA TGTGCCACCAGTGACCCTACTAGCGGCGACACCGGGGAGCTGTTTTTT.

The CDR3 protein is CASCSISYEQYF. CDR3 nucleotides: TGTGCCAGCTGCTCGATCTCCTACGAGCAGTACTTC. This chain joins TRBV2 and TRBJ2-7; D is uncertain. The ends were cut back, 8 bases at V and 0 bases at J, with 8 bases in the middle. The CDR3 contains 12 residues. Looked up from germline, CDR1 is SNHLY and CDR2 is FYNNEI. Combining the CDR3 with reference TRBV2 and TRBJ2-7 gives the whole variable domain EPEVTQTPSHQVTQMGQEVILRCVPISNHLYFYWYRQILGQKVEFLVSFYNNEISEKSEIFDDQFSVERPDGSNFTLKIRSTKLEDSAMYFCASCSISYEQYFGPGTRLTVT.

This clonotype turned up a few times. J is TRBJ2-3 and V is TRBV20-1, with D possibly being TRBD1 or TRBD2 (6 bases each). CDR3 length: 14 residues. CDR1 and CDR2 from the germline V gene are DFQATT and SNEGSKA (reference sequence). V was trimmed by 3 bases and J by 2 bases, leaving 12 bases between them. CDR3 nucleotides: TGCAGTGCTAGGGCACAGGGACTCACAGATACGCAGTATTTT. Its protein is CSARAQGLTDTQYF.

This clonotype was seen many times. The V gene is TRBV2, the J gene TRBJ1-2, with D possibly matching TRBD1 (5 bases). The CDR3 is 18 amino acids. Germline loops: CDR1 SNHLY, CDR2 FYNNEI. Trimming pared 5 bases from V and 1 base from J, leaving 23 bases between. The CDR3 DNA reads TGTGCCAGCAGTTCCTTACAGGAGATTGTTTTGGATAACTATGGCTACACCTTC. Translation: CASSSLQEIVLDNYGYTF.

This clonotype was seen repeatedly, ten times or more. This chain links TRBV5-6 with TRBJ2-1; D possibly matches TRBD1 or TRBD2 (5 bases each). The CDR3 spans 11 residues. Germline assignment: CDR1 SGHDT and CDR2 YYEEEE. The V end lost 3 bases, the J end lost 10 bases, and 8 bases lay between the germline ends. In nucleotides, the CDR3 is TGTGCCAGCAGCTGGGACGGGGAGCAGTTCTTC. It yields the protein CASSWDGEQFF.

This clonotype has at least ten counts. This sequence joins TRBV7-2 and TRBJ2-2; D is perhaps TRBD2 (5 bases). In germline, CDR1 is SGHTA, CDR2 FQGNSA. V lost 5 bases, J lost 3 bases, and 10 bases lay in between. The CDR3 loop spans 14 amino acids. The DNA of the CDR3 is TGTGCCAGCAGCCGCTGGCGGGACACCGGGGAGCTGTTTTTT. This codes for CASSRWRDTGELFF.

This clonotype was detected many times. This chain connects TRBV14 to TRBJ1-1; possibly TRBD1 for D (5 bases). The CDR3 contains 13 residues. Per the germline V gene, CDR1 is SGHDN and CDR2 is FVKESK. The germline V and J ends were trimmed by 5 bases and 0 bases, with 7 bases remaining between them. The CDR3 protein is CASSRQLNTEAFF. The CDR3, as DNA: TGTGCCAGCAGCAGACAGTTGAACACTGAAGCTTTCTTT.

This clonotype has at least ten counts. The V and J genes are TRBV5-1 and TRBJ2-1; maybe TRBD2 (6 bases). This CDR3 has 16 amino acids. Trimming left V 2 bases short and J 1 base short, with 13 bases between. CDR1 and CDR2 (germline): SGHRS, YFSETQ. The CDR3 coding sequence is TGCGCCAGCAGCTTAGGCGGGGACGGTTCCTACAATGAGCAGTTCTTC. Protein sequence: CASSLGGDGSYNEQFF.

This clonotype was found many times. This chain connects TRBV5-1 to TRBJ2-7; D unclear. The V end lost 0 bases, the J end lost 0 bases, and 7 bases lay between the germline ends. CDR1 is SGHRS and CDR2 is YFSETQ in the germline V gene. This CDR3 is 14 amino acids long. The CDR3 DNA is TGCGCCAGCAGCTTGGCGGCAGCCTCCTACGAGCAGTACTTC. Protein: CASSLAAASYEQYF.

This clonotype was detected ten times or more. The V gene is TRBV20-1, the J gene TRBJ2-5; D unclear. Trimming pared 8 bases from V and 1 base from J, leaving 11 bases between. Germline loops: CDR1 DFQATT, CDR2 SNEGSKA (reference sequence). The CDR3 extends over 12 amino acids. The CDR3 protein is CSLLEAQETQYF. The CDR3 nucleotides are TGCAGTCTCCTGGAAGCCCAAGAGACCCAGTACTTC.

This clonotype has ten or more counts. CDR3: CASSPGEGARVNQPQHF. In nucleotides, the CDR3 is TGCGCCAGCAGCCCAGGGGAGGGGGCGAGGGTCAATCAGCCCCAGCATTTT. This chain links TRBV5-1 with TRBJ1-5; 7 bases fit TRBD1. The CDR3 consists of 17 residues. V gave up 4 bases and J gave up 3 bases; unmatched junction bases: 13. Per the germline V gene, CDR1 is SGHRS and CDR2 is YFSETQ.

This clonotype appeared many times. The chain employs TRBV20-1 and TRBJ2-7; TRBD2 matches at 7 bases. The CDR3 is made up of 14 amino acids. V trimming: 0 bases; J trimming: 6 bases; junction bases outside the gene matches: 8. The germline CDR1 and CDR2 sequences are DFQATT and SNEGSKA (reference sequence). CDR3 protein: CSARDAREIGEQYF. In nucleotides, the CDR3 is TGCAGTGCTAGAGATGCGCGGGAGATCGGCGAGCAGTACTTC.

This clonotype showed up many times. CDR3 sequence reads: CSARTSGRTNEQFF. The CDR3 DNA sequence: TGCAGTGCTCGGACTAGCGGGAGAACCAATGAGCAGTTCTTC. The V call is TRBV20-1, the J call TRBJ2-1, with TRBD2 identical over 13 bases. Per germline, CDR1 DFQATT and CDR2 SNEGSKA (reference sequence). J gave up 6 bases and V 5 bases, and 4 bases lay outside the gene matches. This CDR3 is built from 14 residues.

This clonotype was seen at least ten times. The rearrangement links TRBV7-2 to TRBJ1-2, with a tentative D call TRBD1 (5 bases). Germline CDR1 and CDR2: SGHTA and FQGNSA. Trimming pared 5 bases from V and 4 bases from J, leaving 17 bases between. The CDR3 is 15 residues long. The CDR3 spells CASSLRDEKGYGYTF. The CDR3 coding sequence is TGTGCCAGCAGCCTGAGGGACGAGAAGGGCTATGGCTACACCTTC.